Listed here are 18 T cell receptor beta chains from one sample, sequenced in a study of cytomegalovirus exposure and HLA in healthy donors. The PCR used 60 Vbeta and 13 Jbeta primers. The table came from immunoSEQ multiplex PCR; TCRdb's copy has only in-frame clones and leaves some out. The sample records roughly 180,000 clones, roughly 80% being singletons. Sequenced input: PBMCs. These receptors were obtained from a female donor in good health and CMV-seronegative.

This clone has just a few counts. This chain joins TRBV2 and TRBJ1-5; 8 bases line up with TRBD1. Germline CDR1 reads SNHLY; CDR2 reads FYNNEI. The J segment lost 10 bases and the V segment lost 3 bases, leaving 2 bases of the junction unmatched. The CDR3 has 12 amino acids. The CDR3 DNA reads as TGTGCCAGCAGTGATGGGACAGGTCCCCAGCATTTT. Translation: CASSDGTGPQHF.

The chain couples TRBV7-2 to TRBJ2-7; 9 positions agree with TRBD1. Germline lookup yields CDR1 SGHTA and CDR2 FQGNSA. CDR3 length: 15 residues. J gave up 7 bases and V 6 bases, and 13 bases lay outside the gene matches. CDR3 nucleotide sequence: TGTGCCAGCAGTCAGACCGGGACAGGGTCTCGGGAGCAGTACTTC. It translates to CASSQTGTGSREQYF.

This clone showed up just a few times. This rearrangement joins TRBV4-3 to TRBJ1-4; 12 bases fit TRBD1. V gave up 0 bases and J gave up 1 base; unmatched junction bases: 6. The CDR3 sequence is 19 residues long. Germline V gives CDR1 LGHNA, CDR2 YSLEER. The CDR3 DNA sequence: TGCGCCAGCAGCCAAGAGGGACAGGGGGCTAGGGGAACTAATGAAAAACTGTTTTTT. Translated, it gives CASSQEGQGARGTNEKLFF.

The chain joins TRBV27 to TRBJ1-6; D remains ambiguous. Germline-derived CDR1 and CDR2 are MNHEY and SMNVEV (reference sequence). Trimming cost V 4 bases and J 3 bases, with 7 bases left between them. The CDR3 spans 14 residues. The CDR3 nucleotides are TGTGCCAGCAGTTCTTCCGGCTATAATTCACCCCTCCACTTT. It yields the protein CASSSSGYNSPLHF.

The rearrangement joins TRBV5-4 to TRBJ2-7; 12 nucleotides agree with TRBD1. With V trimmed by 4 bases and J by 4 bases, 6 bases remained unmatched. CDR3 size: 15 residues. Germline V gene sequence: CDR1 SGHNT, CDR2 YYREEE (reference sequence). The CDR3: CASSPGTGGQYEQYF. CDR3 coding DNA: TGTGCCAGCAGCCCGGGGACAGGGGGCCAATACGAGCAGTACTTC.

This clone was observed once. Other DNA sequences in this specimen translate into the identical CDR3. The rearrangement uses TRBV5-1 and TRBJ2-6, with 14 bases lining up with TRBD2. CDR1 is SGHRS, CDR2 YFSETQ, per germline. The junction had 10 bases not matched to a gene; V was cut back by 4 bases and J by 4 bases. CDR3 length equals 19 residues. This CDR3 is CASSKGLAGVGAGANVLTF. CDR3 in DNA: TGCGCCAGCAGCAAGGGACTAGCGGGAGTAGGCGCCGGGGCCAACGTCCTGACTTTC.

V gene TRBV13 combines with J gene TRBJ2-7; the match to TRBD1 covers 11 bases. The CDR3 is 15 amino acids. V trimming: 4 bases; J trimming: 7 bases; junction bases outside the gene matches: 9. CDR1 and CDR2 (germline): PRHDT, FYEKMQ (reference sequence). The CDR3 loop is CASSYSGTGGREQYF. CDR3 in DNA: TGTGCCAGCAGCTACTCCGGGACAGGGGGTAGGGAGCAGTACTTC.

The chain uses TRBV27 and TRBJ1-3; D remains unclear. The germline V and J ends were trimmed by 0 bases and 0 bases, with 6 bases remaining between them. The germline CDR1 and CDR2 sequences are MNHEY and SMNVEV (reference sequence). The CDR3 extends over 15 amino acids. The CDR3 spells CASSLSFGSGNTIYF. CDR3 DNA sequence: TGTGCCAGCAGTTTATCGTTCGGCTCTGGAAACACCATATATTTT.

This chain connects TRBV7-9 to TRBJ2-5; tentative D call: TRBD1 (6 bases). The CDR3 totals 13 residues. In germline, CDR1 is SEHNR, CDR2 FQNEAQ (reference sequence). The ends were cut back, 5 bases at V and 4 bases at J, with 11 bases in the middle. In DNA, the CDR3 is TGTGCCAGCAGCGCTCCAGGGGTAGAGACCCAGTACTTC. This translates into CASSAPGVETQYF.

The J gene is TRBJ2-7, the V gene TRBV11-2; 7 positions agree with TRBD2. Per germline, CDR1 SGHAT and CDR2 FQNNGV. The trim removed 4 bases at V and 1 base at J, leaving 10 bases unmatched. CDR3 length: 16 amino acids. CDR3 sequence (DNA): TGTGCCAGCAGCTCCCGGGCCCAGCGGGGATCCTACGAGCAGTACTTC. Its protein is CASSSRAQRGSYEQYF. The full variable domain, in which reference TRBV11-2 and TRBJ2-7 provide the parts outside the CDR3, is EAGVAQSPRYKIIEKRQSVAFWCNPISGHATLYWYQQILGQGPKLLIQFQNNGVVDDSQLPKDRFSAERLKGVDSTLKIQPAKLEDSAVYLCASSSRAQRGSYEQYFGPGTRLTVT.

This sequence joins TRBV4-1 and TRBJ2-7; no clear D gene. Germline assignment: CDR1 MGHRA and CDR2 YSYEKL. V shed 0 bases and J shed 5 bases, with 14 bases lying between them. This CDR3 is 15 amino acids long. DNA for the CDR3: TGCGCCAGCAGCCAAGATCCCGCCGGTCCAAACGAGCAGTACTTC. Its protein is CASSQDPAGPNEQYF.

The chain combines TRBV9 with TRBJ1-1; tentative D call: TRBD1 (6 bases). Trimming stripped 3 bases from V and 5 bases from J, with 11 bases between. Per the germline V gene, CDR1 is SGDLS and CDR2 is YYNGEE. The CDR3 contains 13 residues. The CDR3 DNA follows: TGTGCCAGCAGCGAGGGAGGGGGGACTGAAGCTTTCTTT. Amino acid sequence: CASSEGGGTEAFF.

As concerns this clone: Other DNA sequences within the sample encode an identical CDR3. The CDR3 sequence: CASSLRQGDQPQHF. In DNA, the CDR3 is TGTGCCAGCAGTTTAAGACAGGGTGATCAGCCCCAGCATTTT. The chain is built from TRBV27 and TRBJ1-5; 7 nucleotides agree with TRBD1. J lost 5 bases, V lost 2 bases, and 3 bases had no gene match. CDR1 MNHEY and CDR2 SMNVEV come from the germline V gene (reference sequence). The CDR3 is made up of 14 amino acids.

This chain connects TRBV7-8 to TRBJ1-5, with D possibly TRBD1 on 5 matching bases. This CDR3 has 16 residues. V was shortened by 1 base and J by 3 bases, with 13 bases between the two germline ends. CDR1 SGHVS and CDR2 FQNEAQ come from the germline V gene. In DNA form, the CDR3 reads TGTGCCAGCAGCTTAGAGGCGTCGACAGTCAATCAGCCCCAGCATTTT. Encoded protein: CASSLEASTVNQPQHF.

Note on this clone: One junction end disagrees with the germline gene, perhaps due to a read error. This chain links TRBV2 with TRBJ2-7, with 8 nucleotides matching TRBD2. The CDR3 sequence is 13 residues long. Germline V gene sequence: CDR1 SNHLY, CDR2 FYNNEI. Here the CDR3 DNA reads TGTGCCGGCCAACGGACTAGCTCCCACGAGCAGTACTTC. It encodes CAGQRTSSHEQYF.

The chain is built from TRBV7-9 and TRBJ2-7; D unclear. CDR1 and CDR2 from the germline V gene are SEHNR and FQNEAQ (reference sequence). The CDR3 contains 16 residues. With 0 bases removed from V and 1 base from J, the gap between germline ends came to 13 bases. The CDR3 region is CASSLAISGSSYEQYF. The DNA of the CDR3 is TGTGCCAGCAGCTTAGCAATCAGTGGCAGTTCCTACGAGCAGTACTTC.

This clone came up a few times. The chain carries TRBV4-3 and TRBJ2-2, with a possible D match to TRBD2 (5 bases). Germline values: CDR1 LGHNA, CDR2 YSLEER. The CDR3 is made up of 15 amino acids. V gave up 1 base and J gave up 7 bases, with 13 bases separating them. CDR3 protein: CASSQGISADGELFF. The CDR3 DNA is TGCGCCAGCAGCCAAGGGATTAGCGCGGACGGGGAGCTGTTTTTT.

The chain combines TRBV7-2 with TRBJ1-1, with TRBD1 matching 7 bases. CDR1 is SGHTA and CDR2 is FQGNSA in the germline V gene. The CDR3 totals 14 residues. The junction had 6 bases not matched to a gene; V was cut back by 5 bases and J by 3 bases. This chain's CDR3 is CASSHGTAYTEAFF. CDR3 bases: TGTGCCAGCAGCCACGGGACAGCTTACACTGAAGCTTTCTTT. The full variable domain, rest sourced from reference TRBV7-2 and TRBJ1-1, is GAGVSQSPSNKVTEKGKDVELRCDPISGHTALYWYRQSLGQGLEFLIYFQGNSAPDKSGLPSDRFSAERTGGSVSTLTIQRTQQEDSAVYLCASSHGTAYTEAFFGQGTRLTVV.